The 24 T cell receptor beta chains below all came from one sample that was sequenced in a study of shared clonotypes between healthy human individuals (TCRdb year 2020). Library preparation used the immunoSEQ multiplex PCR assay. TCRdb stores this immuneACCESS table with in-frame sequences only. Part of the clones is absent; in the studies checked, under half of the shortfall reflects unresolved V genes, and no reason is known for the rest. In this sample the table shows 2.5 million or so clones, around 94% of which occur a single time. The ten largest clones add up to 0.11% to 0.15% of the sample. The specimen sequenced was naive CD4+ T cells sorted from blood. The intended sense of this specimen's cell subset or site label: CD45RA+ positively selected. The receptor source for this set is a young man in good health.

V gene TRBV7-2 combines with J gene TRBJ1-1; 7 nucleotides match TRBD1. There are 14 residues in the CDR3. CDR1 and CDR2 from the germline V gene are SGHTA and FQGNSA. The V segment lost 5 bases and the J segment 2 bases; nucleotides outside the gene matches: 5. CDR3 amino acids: CASSKQGTNTEAFF. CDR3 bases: TGTGCCAGCAGCAAACAGGGGACCAACACTGAAGCTTTCTTT.

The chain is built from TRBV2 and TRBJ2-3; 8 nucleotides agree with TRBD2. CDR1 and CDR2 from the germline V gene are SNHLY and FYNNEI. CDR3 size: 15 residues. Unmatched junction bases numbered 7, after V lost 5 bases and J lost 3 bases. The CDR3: CASSTLAGGTDTQYF. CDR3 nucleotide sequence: TGTGCCAGCAGTACCCTGGCGGGGGGAACAGATACGCAGTATTTT.

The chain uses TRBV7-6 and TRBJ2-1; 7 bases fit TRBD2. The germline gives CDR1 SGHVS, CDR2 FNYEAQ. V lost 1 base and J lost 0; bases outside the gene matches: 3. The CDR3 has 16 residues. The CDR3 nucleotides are TGTGCCAGCAGCTTAGATGGCGGGGGCTCCTACAATGAGCAGTTCTTC. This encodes CASSLDGGGSYNEQFF.

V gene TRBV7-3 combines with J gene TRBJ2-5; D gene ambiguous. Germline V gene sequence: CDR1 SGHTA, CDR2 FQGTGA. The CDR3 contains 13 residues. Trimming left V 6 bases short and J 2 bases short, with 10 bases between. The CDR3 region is CASSETVQETQYF. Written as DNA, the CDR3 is TGTGCCAGCAGTGAAACAGTGCAAGAGACCCAGTACTTC.

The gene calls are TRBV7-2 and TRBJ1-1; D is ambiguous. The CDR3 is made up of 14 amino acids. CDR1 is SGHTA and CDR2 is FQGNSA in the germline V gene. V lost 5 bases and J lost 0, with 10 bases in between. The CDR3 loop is CASSPRQLNTEAFF. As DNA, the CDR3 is TGTGCCAGCAGCCCGCGGCAGCTGAACACTGAAGCTTTCTTT.

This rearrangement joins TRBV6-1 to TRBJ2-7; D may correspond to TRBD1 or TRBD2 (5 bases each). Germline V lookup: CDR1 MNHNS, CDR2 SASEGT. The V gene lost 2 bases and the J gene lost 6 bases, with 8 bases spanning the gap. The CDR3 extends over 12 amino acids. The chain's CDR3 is CASSERGREQYF. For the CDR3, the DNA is TGTGCCAGCAGTGAACGGGGACGCGAGCAGTACTTC.

CDR3 coding DNA: TGTGCCAGCAGCGTAGGGATTAGCACAGATACGCAGTATTTT. The encoded protein is CASSVGISTDTQYF. The chain uses TRBV9 and TRBJ2-3; no clear D gene. Looked up from germline, CDR1 is SGDLS and CDR2 is YYNGEE. Trimming removed 0 bases at V and 0 bases at J, with 5 bases between. CDR3 length: 14 amino acids.

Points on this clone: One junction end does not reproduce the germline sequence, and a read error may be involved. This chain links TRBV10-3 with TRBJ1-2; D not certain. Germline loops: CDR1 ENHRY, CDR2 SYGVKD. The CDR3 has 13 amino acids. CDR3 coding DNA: TGTGCCAGCAGTTCGGACGGCGGCTATGGCTACACCTTC. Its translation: CASSSDGGYGYTF.

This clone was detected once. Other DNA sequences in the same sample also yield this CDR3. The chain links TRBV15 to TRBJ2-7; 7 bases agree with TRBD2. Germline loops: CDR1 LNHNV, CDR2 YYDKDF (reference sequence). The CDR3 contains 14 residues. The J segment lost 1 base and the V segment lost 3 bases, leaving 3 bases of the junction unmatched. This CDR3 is CATSRGGVSYEQYF. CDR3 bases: TGTGCCACCAGCAGGGGGGGGGTGTCCTACGAGCAGTACTTC.

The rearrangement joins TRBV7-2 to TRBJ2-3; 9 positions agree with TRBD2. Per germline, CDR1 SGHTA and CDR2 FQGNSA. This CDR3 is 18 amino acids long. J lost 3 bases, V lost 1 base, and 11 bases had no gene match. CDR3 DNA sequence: TGTGCCAGCAGCTTAGGGGTTCTAGCGGGGTGGGCTACAGATACGCAGTATTTT. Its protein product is CASSLGVLAGWATDTQYF.

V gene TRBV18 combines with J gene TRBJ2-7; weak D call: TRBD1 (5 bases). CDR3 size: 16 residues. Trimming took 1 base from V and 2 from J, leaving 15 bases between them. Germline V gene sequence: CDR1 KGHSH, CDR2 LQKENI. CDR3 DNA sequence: TGTGCCAGCTCACCACGTGAAGCCCCCAGGGCCTACGAGCAGTACTTC. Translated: CASSPREAPRAYEQYF. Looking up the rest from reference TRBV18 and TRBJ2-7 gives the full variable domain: NAGVMQNPRHLVRRRGQEARLRCSPMKGHSHVYWYRQLPEEGLKFMVYLQKENIIDESGMPKERFSAEFPKEGPSILRIQQVVRGDSAAYFCASSPREAPRAYEQYFGPGTRLTVT.

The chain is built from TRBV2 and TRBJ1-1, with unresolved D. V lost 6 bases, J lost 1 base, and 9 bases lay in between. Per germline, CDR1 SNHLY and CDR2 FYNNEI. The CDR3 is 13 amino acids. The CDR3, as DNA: TGTGCCAGCAGCGCGGACTGGAACACTGAAGCTTTCTTT. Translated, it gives CASSADWNTEAFF.

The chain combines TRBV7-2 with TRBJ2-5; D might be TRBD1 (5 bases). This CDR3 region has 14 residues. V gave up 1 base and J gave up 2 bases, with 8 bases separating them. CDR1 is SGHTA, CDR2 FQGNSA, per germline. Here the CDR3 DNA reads TGTGCCAGCAGCTTAGACAGGAGTCAAGAGACCCAGTACTTC. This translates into CASSLDRSQETQYF.

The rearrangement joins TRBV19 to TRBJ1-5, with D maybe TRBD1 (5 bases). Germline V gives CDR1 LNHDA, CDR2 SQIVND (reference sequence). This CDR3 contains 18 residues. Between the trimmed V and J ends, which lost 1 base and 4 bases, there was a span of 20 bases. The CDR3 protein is CASSIATGQGRGNQPQHF. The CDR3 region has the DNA TGTGCCAGTAGTATAGCGACGGGGCAGGGACGTGGGAATCAGCCCCAGCATTTT.

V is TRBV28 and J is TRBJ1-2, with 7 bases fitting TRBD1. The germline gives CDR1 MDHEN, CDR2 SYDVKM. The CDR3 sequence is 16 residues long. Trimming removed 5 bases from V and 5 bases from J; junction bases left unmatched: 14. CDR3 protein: CASSPRDSGTEYGYTF. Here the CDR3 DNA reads TGTGCCAGCAGTCCTAGGGACAGCGGAACTGAATATGGCTACACCTTC.

The CDR3 protein is CASSLGDAPYNEQFF. CDR3 DNA: TGTGCCAGCAGCTTAGGGGACGCCCCCTACAATGAGCAGTTCTTC. The chain links TRBV7-3 to TRBJ2-1; TRBD1 or TRBD2 may be the D gene (5 bases each). Germline CDR1 SGHTA, CDR2 FQGTGA. V lost 2 bases to trimming and J lost 2 bases, with 10 bases between them. CDR3 length: 15 amino acids.

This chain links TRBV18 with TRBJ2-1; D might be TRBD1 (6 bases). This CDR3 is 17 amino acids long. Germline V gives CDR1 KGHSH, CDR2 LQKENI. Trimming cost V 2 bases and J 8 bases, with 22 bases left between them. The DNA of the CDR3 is TGTGCCAGCTCACCAGCTTACAGGGTGGACCTTGTAGATGAGCAGTTCTTC. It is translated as CASSPAYRVDLVDEQFF.

The CDR3 DNA is TGTGCCAGCAGCTTACAAGACCTCTCCAATTCGCAGTATTTT. It codes for CASSLQDLSNSQYF. The rearrangement joins TRBV7-6 to TRBJ2-3, with D hard to call. The CDR3 totals 14 residues. The germline CDR1 and CDR2 sequences are SGHVS and FNYEAQ. V lost 2 bases and J 10 bases, leaving 16 bases between the germline ends.

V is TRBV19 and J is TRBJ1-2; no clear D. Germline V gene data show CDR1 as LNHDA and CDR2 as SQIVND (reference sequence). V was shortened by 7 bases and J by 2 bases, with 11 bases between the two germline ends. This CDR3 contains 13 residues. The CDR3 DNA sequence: TGTGCCAGTACCCCCGGGCCCAACTATGGCTACACCTTC. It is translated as CASTPGPNYGYTF.

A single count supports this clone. The CDR3 coding sequence is TGTGCCAGCAGTGAAGGCTACAGGGCAAACTATGGCTACACCTTC. This encodes CASSEGYRANYGYTF. This sequence joins TRBV6-1 and TRBJ1-2; weak D call: TRBD1 (6 bases). Trimming stripped 1 base from V and 2 bases from J, with 11 bases between. There are 15 residues in the CDR3. The germline gives CDR1 MNHNS, CDR2 SASEGT.

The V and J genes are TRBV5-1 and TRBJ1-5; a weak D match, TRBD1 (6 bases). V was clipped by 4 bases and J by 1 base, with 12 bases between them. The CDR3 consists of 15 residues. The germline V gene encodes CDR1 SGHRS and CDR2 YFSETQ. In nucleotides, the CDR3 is TGCGCCAGCAGCGCGAAAACAGGGAGCAATCAGCCCCAGCATTTT. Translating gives CASSAKTGSNQPQHF.

CDR3 region: CASSFGAVGYGYTF. In nucleotides, the CDR3 is TGTGCCAGCAGTTTCGGCGCAGTCGGCTATGGCTACACCTTC. The chain is built from TRBV27 and TRBJ1-2, with D unclear. The CDR3 runs 14 residues. Germline V gene sequence: CDR1 MNHEY, CDR2 SMNVEV (reference sequence). Between the trimmed V and J ends, which lost 3 bases and 4 bases, there was a span of 12 bases.

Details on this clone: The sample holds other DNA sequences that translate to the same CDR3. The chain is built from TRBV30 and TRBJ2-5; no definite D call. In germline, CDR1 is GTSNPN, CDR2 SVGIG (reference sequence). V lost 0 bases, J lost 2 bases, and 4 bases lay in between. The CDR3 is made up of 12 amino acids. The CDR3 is CAWSVVQETQYF. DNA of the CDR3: TGTGCCTGGAGTGTAGTTCAAGAGACCCAGTACTTC.

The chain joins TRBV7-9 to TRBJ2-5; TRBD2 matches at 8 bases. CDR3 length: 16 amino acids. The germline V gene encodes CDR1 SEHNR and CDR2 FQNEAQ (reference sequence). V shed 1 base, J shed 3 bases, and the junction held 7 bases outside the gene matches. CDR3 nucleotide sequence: TGTGCCAGCAGCTTAGGTATGCGGGGGGTCGAAGAGACCCAGTACTTC. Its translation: CASSLGMRGVEETQYF.